Described below is a single T cell receptor beta chain sequence and its context. Its antigen is not identified. The data were taken from a study of T cell responses to AZD1222 COVID-19 vaccine. Findings and caveats of the study: Just a handful of people given AZD1222 tested seropositive at baseline. Nearly half of unique spike-specific TCRs reportedly avoided B.1.351 and B.1.1.7 mutated regions. The donor cohort was predominantly white British with a female majority, and clonal diversity may have been underestimated. The CD4 TCRs associated with vaccination extended across spike and predominated at 160-218 and 743-854.

Only in-frame clones appear in the TCRdb table, and some are missing; sequencing was by immunoSEQ multiplex PCR. In the table there are roughly 150,000 clones, just over 90% of which are singletons. The germline V gene has CDR1 GTSNPN and CDR2 SVGIG (reference sequence). V was trimmed by 4 bases and J by 6 bases, leaving 10 bases between them. This CDR3 spans 11 amino acids. The sequence was collected from an adult who received the AZD1222 COVID-19 vaccine. Specimen: peripheral blood, collected 28 days after the second AZD1222 dose. J is TRBJ2-7 and V is TRBV30, with a possible D match to TRBD1 (5 bases). CDR3 DNA: TGTGCCTGGACTAAACAGGTCGAGCAGTACTTC. Amino acids: CAWTKQVEQYF.